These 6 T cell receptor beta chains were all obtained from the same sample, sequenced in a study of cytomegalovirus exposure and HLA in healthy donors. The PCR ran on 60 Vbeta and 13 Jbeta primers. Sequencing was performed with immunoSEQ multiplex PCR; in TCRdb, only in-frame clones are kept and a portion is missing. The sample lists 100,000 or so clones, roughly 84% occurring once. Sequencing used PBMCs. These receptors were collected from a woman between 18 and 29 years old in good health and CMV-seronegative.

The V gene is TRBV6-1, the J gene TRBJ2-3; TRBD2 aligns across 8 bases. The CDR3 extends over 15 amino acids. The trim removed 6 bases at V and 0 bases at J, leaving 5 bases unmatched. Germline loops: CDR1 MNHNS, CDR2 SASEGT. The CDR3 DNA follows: TGTGCCAGCAGCCCCGGACTAGCTAGCACAGATACGCAGTATTTT. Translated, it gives CASSPGLASTDTQYF.

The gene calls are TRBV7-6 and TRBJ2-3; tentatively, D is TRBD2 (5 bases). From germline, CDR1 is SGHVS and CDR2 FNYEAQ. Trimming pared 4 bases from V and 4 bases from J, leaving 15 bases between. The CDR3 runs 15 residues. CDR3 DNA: TGTGCCAGCAGCTCAACCCGGGGTTTCGCAGATACGCAGTATTTT. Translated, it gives CASSSTRGFADTQYF.

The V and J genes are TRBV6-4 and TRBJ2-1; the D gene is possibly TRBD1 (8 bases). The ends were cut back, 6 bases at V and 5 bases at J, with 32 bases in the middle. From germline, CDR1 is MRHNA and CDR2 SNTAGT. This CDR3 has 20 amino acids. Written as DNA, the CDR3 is TGTGCCAGCAGCCGCCCAGGGGGGGACCGGACAGGGCTCCTAAACAATGAGCAGTTCTTC. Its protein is CASSRPGGDRTGLLNNEQFF.

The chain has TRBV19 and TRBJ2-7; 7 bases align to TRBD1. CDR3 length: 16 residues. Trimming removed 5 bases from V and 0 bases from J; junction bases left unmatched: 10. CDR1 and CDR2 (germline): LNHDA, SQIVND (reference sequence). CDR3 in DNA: TGTGCCAGTAGTCCCAGCCGGGACAGCCTCTCCTACGAGCAGTACTTC. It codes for CASSPSRDSLSYEQYF.

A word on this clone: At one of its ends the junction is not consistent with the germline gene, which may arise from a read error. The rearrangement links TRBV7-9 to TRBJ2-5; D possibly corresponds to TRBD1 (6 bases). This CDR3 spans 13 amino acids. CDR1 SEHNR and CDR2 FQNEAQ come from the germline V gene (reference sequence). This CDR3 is CSSSSDSQETQYF. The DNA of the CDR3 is TGTTCCAGCAGCTCGGACAGCCAAGAGACCCAGTACTTC.

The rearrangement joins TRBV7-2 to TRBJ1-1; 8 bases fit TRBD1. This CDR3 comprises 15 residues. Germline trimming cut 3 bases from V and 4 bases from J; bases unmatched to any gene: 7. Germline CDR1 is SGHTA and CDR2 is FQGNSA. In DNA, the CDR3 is TGTGCCAGCAGCTTTGACAGGGGTGGGCTCACTGAAGCTTTCTTT. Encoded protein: CASSFDRGGLTEAFF.